Listed here is a single T cell receptor (beta chain). Its antigen remains unidentified. This record comes from a study of glioma-infiltrating T cells. Study-level findings and limits: Non-neoplastic patients had below-expected tissue-blood divergence, while all gliomas exceeded expectation. CDR3 overlap between tissue and blood was very small.

Germline loops: CDR1 SGHTA, CDR2 FQGTGA. The V end was cut by 1 base, the J end by 4 bases, with 28 bases between. CDR3 size: 20 residues. Amplification of TCR alpha and beta CDR3 regions from RNA used iRepertoire nested multiplex PCR. In TCRdb, the multiplex PCR reads were re-called with MiXCR into one record per CDR3 protein. The sample holds 90,000 to 110,000 distinct CDR3 sequences, less than 30% seen once. The chain links TRBV7-3 to TRBJ1-2; a weak D match, TRBD1 (6 bases). The sequence came from a human donor with low-grade glioma or glioblastoma, undergoing nonglioma brain surgery, or in good health (not recorded which). Sequenced: glioma tissue, nonneoplastic brain tissue, or PBMCs (not recorded which). The CDR3 reads CASSLRGGPTAAGGFYGYTF. CDR3 DNA: TGTGCCAGCAGCTTAAGAGGGGGGCCGACAGCAGCGGGGGGATTCTATGGCTACACCTTC.